This T cell receptor (beta chain) derives from a study of T-cell reconstitution after alpha-beta-depleted transplantation in children. Overall study findings and caveats: It was newly produced T cells that mostly accounted for T-cell counts and diversity one year after transplant. In some patients, recipient T cells and intrathymic progenitors surviving conditioning explained high day-60 diversity. Expanded clones from the graft, numbering several hundred, reportedly supplied alpha-beta T cells about two months after transplant.

About this clonotype itself: Its specificity is unknown.

Preparation of the TCRbeta library used unique molecular identifiers. A single record per CDR3 protein comes from TCRdb applying MiXCR to the PCR reads. Counted here are roughly 200,000 distinct CDR3 sequences, about 8.7% occurring once; the ten biggest clones make up 35% to 45%. Trimming stripped 3 bases from V and 0 bases from J, with 20 bases between. There are 18 residues in the CDR3. Looked up from germline, CDR1 is MNHEY and CDR2 is SMNVEV (reference sequence). The sample here was PBMCs, mostly from graft donor cells, taken 360 days after TCRalphabeta/CD19-depleted stem cell transplant. The gene calls are TRBV27 and TRBJ1-1, with D uncertain. The receptor's source is a male patient between 2 and 9 years old who had a stem cell transplant for acute myeloid leukemia, so the T cells may come from the graft donor. DNA for the CDR3: TGTGCCAGCAGTTTTTTCCCCCCCCAAGTAGGAATGAACACTGAAGCTTTCTTT. Translation: CASSFFPPQVGMNTEAFF.